This T cell receptor beta chain was recovered during a study of blood T cell repertoires in COVID-19 (TCRdb year 2020). Background on the whole study: The collaborator samples originated in the United States, Italy and Spain and spanned the acute and convalescent phases of COVID-19. Samples came from the ongoing ImmuneRACE study (first 160 participants) plus 1,254 subjects from 6 global collaborators. The material from the prospective study consisted of cDNA or gDNA derived from T cells, B-cell-depleted T cells, or PBMCs. The dataset comprised deeply sampled blood TCRbeta repertoires from subjects exposed to, actively infected with, or recovered from COVID-19. The repertoires were released in a freely available public database intended as a resource for research on the immune response to SARS-CoV-2. Where available, HLA class I and class II types were taken from metadata supplied by the sample provider and were not determined by assay-based typing. The sample metadata nearly always contained a de-identified subject ID, COVID-19 status, age in years and sex. Broader findings and caveats from the paper: Clinical and demographic metadata were provided uncurated, with the amount varying by source and participant.

The collaborating institutions used their own protocols to collect whole blood in K2EDTA tubes. For TCRbeta analysis, collaborator samples were shipped as frozen whole blood, as isolated PBMCs, or as DNA extracted from either sample type. For this clone: It has no known antigen specificity. The sample holds no much larger clone one base away, and base qualities are not on file.

The immunoSEQ Assay, a bias-controlled multiplex PCR, was used to amplify TCRbeta CDR3 regions from genomic DNA. Turning to the authors' computational methods: Within the assay, amplification of reference gene primers was used to estimate how many nucleated cells each sample contained. To quantify the absolute abundance of each unique TCRbeta CDR3 rearrangement, sequence reads were collapsed and filtered. For each sample, productive Simpson clonality was calculated by taking the square root of Simpson's diversity index across productive rearrangements. The table was pulled from immuneACCESS by TCRdb, which kept in-frame rearrangements only. Such tables lose some clones; where checked, under half of the loss comes from unresolved V genes, and the rest has no known cause. That table is the source of V, J and clone size, and D and trimming were worked out from the DNA. For this sample there are about 58,000 clones; about 88% appear just once. Roughly 8.4% of the sample is taken by the ten largest.

The junction carries 9 bases between V and J, which are trimmed by 0 bases and 3 bases respectively. The CDR3 measures 14 amino acids from cysteine to phenylalanine. Here the CDR3 DNA is all that survives: 42 bases in frame from base 1. The germline V gene sets CDR1 to SGHRS and CDR2 to YFSETQ. Sample: peripheral blood. The clonotype comes from a woman aged 70-85 years with active COVID-19. The chain joins TRBV5-1 to TRBJ1-1, and the D gene may be TRBD1, 5 bases matching. The DNA sequence reads TGCGCCAGCAGCTTGGAGGGGCTTTACACTGAAGCTTTCTTT. This translates into CASSLEGLYTEAFF.